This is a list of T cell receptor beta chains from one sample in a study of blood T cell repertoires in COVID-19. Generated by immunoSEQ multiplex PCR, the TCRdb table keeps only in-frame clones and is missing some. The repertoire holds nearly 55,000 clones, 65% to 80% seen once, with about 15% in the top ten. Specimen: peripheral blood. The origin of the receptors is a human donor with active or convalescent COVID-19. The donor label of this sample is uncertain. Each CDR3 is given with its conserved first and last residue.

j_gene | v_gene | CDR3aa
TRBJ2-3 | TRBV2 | CASSSTTRRLAVYTDTQYF
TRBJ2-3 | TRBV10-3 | CAISDHGLPTDTQYF
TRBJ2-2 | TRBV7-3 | CASSLSPTSGNTGELFF
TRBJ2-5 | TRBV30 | CAWSVGTSGFRETQYF
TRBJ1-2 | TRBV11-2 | CASSLAITSQGKHGYTF
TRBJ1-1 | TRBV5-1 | CASSLDRVGDEAFF
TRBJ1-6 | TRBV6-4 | CASSDGQAYNSPLHF
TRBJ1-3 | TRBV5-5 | CASSLGAVPGNTIYF
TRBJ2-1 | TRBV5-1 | CASSLRLAGGYNEQFF
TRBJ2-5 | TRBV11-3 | CASSLGPKETQYF
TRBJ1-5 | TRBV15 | CATSARGVNQPQHF
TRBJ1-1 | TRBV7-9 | CASSLAGGSNEAFF
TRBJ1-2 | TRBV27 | CASSLLPPTTRSYGYTF
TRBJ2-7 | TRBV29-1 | CSVDGGTASYEQYF
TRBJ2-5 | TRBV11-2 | CATSPGLAGGGETQYF
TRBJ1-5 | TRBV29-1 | CSVDGTGSNQPQHF
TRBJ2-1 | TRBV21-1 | CASSNSKGQSPYNEQFF
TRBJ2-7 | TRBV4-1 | CASSLSTSGRTYEQYF
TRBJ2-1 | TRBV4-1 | CASSARLFAQDEQFF
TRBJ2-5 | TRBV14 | CASSQDPRWTAGGLETQYF
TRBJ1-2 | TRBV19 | CASSIDHRTGDGYTF
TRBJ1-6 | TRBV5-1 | CASSFQTGANSPLHF
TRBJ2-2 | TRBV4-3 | CASSQDTSGPTGELFF
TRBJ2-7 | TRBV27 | CASSLFQGADEQYF
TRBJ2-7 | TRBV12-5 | CASGSSLAGTKQYF
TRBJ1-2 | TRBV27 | CASSSSGGGDRDYGYTF
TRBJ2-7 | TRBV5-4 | CASSFPIRDKYYEQYF
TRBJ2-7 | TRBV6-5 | CASFPRVQTYEQYF
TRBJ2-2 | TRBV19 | CASSITSGGTEVSGELFF
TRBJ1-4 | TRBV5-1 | CASSLRQINEKLFF
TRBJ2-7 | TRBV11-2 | CASRASGSSYEQYF
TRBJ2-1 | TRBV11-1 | CASSLLAGDHNEQFF
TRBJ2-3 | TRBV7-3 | CASSSVAPDTQYF
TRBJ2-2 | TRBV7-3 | CASSPPTSGTGELFF
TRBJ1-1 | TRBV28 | CASRTPERAFF
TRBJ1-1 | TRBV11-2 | CASSLVRGVRTEAFF